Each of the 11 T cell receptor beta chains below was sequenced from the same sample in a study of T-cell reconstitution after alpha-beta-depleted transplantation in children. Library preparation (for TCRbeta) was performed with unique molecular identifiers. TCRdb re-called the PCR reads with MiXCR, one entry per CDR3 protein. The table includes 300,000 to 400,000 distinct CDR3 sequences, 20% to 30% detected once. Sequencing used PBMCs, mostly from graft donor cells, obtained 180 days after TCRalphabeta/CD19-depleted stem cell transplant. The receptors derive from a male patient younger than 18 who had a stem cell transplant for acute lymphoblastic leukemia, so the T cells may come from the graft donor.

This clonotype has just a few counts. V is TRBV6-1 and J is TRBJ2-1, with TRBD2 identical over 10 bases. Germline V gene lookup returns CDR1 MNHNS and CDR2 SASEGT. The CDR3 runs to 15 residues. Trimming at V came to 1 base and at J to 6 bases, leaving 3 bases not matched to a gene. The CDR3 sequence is CASSEGSSGSNEQFF. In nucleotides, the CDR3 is TGTGCCAGCAGTGAAGGGTCTAGCGGGAGCAATGAGCAGTTCTTC.

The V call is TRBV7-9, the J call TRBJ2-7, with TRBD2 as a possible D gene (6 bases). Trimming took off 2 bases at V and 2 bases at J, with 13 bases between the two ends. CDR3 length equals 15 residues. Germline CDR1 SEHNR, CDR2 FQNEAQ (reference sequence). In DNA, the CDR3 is TGTGCCAGCAGCTTATGGGGTAGCGGAGCCTACGAGCAGTACTTC. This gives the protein CASSLWGSGAYEQYF.

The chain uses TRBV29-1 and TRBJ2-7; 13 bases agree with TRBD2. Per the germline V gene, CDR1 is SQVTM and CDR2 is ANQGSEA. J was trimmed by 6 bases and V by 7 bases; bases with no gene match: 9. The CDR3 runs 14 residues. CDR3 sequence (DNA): TGCAGCGGACTAACTAGCGGGAGGGCCGGCGAGCAGTACTTC. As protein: CSGLTSGRAGEQYF.

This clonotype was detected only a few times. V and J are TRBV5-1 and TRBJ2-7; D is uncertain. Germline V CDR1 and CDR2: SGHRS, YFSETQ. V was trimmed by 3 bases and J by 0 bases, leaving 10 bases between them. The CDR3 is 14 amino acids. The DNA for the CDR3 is TGCGCCAGCAGCTCGTCCGACGGCTCCTACGAGCAGTACTTC. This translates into CASSSSDGSYEQYF.

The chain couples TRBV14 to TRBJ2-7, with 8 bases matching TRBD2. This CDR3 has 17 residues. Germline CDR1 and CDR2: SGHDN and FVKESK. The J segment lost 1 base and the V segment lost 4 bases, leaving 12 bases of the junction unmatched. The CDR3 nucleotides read TGTGCCAGCAGCCGGATGACCGGGAGGGCCTCGTCCTACGAGCAGTACTTC. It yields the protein CASSRMTGRASSYEQYF.

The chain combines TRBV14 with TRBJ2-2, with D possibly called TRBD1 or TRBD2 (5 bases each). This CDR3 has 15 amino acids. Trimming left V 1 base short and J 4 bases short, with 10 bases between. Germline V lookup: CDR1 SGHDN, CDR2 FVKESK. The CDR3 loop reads CASSQGWGITGELFF. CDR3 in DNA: TGTGCCAGCAGCCAAGGATGGGGGATCACCGGGGAGCTGTTTTTT.

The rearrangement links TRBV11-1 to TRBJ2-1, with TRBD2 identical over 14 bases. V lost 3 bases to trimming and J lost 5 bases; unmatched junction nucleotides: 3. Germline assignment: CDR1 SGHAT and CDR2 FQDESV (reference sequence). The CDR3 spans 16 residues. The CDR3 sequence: CASSFGLAGGNNEQFF. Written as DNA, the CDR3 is TGTGCCAGCAGCTTCGGACTAGCGGGAGGTAACAATGAGCAGTTCTTC.

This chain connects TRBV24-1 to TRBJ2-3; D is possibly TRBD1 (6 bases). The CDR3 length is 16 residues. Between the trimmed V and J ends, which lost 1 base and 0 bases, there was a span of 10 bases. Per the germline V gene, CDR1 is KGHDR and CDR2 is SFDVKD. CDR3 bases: TGTGCCACCAGTGATTTAGGGGGAGTGAGCACAGATACGCAGTATTTT. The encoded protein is CATSDLGGVSTDTQYF.

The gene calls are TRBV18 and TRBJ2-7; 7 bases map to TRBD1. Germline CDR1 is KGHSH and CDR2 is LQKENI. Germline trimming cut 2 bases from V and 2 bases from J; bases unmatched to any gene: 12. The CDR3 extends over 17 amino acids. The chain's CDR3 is CASSPDEQGSYPYEQYF. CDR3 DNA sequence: TGTGCCAGCTCACCAGACGAACAGGGGTCCTATCCCTACGAGCAGTACTTC.

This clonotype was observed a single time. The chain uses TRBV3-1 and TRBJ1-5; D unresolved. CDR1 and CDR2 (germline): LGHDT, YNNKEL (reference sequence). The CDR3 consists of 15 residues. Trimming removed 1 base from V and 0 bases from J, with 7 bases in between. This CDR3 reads CASSQGKGSNQPQHF. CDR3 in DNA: TGTGCCAGCAGCCAAGGAAAGGGTAGCAATCAGCCCCAGCATTTT. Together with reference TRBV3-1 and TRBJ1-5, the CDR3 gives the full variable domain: DTAVSQTPKYLVTQMGNDKSIKCEQNLGHDTMYWYKQDSKKFLKIMFSYNNKELIINETVPNRFSPKSPDKAHLNLHINSLELGDSAVYFCASSQGKGSNQPQHFGDGTRLSIL.

CDR3 in DNA: TGTGCCAGCAGCTCACGACAGGGCTTCTATGGCTACACCTTC. Translation gives CASSSRQGFYGYTF. The gene calls are TRBV9 and TRBJ1-2; 7 bases agree with TRBD1. The CDR3 contains 14 residues. Germline values: CDR1 SGDLS, CDR2 YYNGEE. The V gene end was trimmed by 4 bases and the J gene end by 4 bases; junction bases not matched to a gene: 7.